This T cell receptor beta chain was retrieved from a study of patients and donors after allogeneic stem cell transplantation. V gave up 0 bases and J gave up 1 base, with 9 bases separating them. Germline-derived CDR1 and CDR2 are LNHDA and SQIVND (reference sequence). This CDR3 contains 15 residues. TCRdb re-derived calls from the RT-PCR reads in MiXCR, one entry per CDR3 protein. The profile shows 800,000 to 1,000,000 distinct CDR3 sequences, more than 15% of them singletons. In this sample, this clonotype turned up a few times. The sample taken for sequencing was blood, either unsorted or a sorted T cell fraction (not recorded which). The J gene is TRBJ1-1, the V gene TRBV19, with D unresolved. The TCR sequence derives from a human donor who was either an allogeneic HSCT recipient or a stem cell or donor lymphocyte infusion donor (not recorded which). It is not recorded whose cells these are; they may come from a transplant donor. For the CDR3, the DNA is TGTGCCAGTAGTATAGACAGGTCTCCGAACACTGAAGCTTTCTTT. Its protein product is CASSIDRSPNTEAFF. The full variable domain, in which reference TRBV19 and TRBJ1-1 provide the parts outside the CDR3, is DGGITQSPKYLFRKEGQNVTLSCEQNLNHDAMYWYRQDPGQGLRLIYYSQIVNDFQKGDIAEGYSVSREKKESFPLTVTSAQKNPTAFYLCASSIDRSPNTEAFFGQGTRLTVV.